This paragraph reports one T cell receptor beta chain. This sample stems from a study of blood T cell repertoires in COVID-19. Germline CDR1 is SQVTM and CDR2 is ANQGSEA. V was trimmed by 0 bases and J by 4 bases, leaving 9 bases between them. CDR3 length equals 13 residues. Measured with immunoSEQ multiplex PCR; TCRdb has only the in-frame clones, and not every one. The sample carries 30,000 to 45,000 clones, over 80% recorded once. The sequenced sample consisted of peripheral blood. The receptor was derived from a human donor in a cohort sampled during active COVID-19. This chain joins TRBV29-1 and TRBJ2-5, with D tentatively TRBD1 (6 bases). The CDR3 DNA sequence: TGCAGCGTTGAAGAGGCAGGGGTAGAGACCCAGTACTTC. It codes for CSVEEAGVETQYF.